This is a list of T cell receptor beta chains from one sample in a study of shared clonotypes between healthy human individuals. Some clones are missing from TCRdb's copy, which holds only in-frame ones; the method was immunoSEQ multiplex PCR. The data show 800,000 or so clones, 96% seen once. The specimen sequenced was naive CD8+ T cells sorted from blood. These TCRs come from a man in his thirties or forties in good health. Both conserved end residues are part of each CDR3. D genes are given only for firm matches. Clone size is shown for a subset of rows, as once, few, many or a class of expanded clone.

CASSLGQGAQIGTEAFF,TGTGCCAGCAGCCTCGGACAGGGGGCTCAAATCGGCACTGAAGCTTTCTTT,TRBD1,once,TRBJ1-1,TRBV5-6
CASSPKVRSRSYEQYF,TGTGCCAGCAGCCCGAAAGTCCGTTCGCGCTCCTACGAGCAGTACTTC,-,-,TRBJ2-7,TRBV7-9
CASSKRRTGAYEQYF,TGTGCCAGTAGTAAAAGAAGGACAGGAGCCTACGAGCAGTACTTC,TRBD1,-,TRBJ2-7,TRBV19
CASSQVFGANVLTF,TGCGCCAGCAGCCAAGTTTTTGGGGCCAACGTCCTGACTTTC,-,-,TRBJ2-6,TRBV4-1
CASSPTSTPKNIQYF,TGTGCCAGCAGTCCCACTAGCACGCCCAAAAACATTCAGTACTTC,-,-,TRBJ2-4,TRBV11-2
CASSESGYEQYF,TGCGCCAGCAGTGAGTCGGGATACGAGCAGTACTTC,-,-,TRBJ2-7,TRBV10-1
CAIPSKRRTDTQYF,TGTGCCATCCCATCGAAGAGACGCACAGATACGCAGTATTTT,-,-,TRBJ2-3,TRBV2
CASSPDSNEAFF,TGTGCCAGCTCACCAGACTCGAATGAAGCTTTCTTT,-,-,TRBJ1-1,TRBV18
CASSSHTGTSGRENEQFF,TGTGCCAGCAGCTCACACACCGGGACTAGCGGGAGGGAGAATGAGCAGTTCTTC,TRBD2,-,TRBJ2-1,TRBV7-3
CSVVRGNEQYF,TGCAGCGTTGTTCGAGGTAACGAGCAGTACTTC,-,-,TRBJ2-7,TRBV29-1
CASSDSGRKATNEKLFF,TGTGCCAGCAGTGACTCAGGGCGGAAGGCAACTAATGAAAAACTGTTTTTT,-,-,TRBJ1-4,TRBV2
CASTLGDTQYF,TGTGCCAGCACGTTAGGAGATACGCAGTATTTT,-,-,TRBJ2-3,TRBV11-2
CASSFKRRSGAGSTDTQYF,TGTGCCAGCAGTTTTAAGCGGAGAAGCGGGGCGGGTAGCACAGATACGCAGTATTTT,TRBD2,-,TRBJ2-3,TRBV7-9
CSVDPGQGRGEQFF,TGCAGCGTGGATCCGGGACAGGGGCGAGGTGAGCAGTTCTTC,TRBD1,-,TRBJ2-1,TRBV29-1
CASRGLETVNEQFF,TGTGCCAGCAGGGGACTGGAAACGGTAAATGAGCAGTTCTTC,-,-,TRBJ2-1,TRBV4-2
CASIPRKLGQPYEQYF,TGTGCCAGCATCCCTAGGAAATTGGGACAGCCTTACGAGCAGTACTTC,TRBD1,-,TRBJ2-7,TRBV14
CASRSYSLNTGELFF,TGTGCCAGCCGTTCGTATAGCCTGAACACCGGGGAGCTGTTTTTT,-,once,TRBJ2-2,TRBV27
CASTGEGAGTGELFF,TGTGCCTCCACGGGGGAGGGGGCCGGCACCGGGGAGCTGTTTTTT,-,-,TRBJ2-2,TRBV5-4